Shown below are 10 T cell receptor beta chains from a single sample sequenced in a study of response to subunit inactivated influenza vaccine. TCRdb itself ran the RT-PCR reads through MiXCR, one entry per CDR3 protein. The repertoire consists of 590,000 or so distinct CDR3 sequences, with around 13% occurring once and the leading ten covering approximately 7.6%. The sequencing used PBMCs from blood, collected about 14 days before vaccination. The receptors stem from a man in his forties or fifties who received an inactivated influenza vaccine.

This clonotype was seen a few times. The rearrangement joins TRBV29-1 to TRBJ1-1, with 8 nucleotides matching TRBD1. The CDR3 is made up of 14 amino acids. From germline, CDR1 is SQVTM and CDR2 ANQGSEA. The ends lost 7 bases at V and 1 base at J; junction bases unmatched: 8. CDR3 DNA sequence: TGCAGCGCCAGGACAGGGAATTCGAACACTGAAGCTTTCTTT. Translating gives CSARTGNSNTEAFF.

The chain couples TRBV7-9 to TRBJ1-2; TRBD1 matches 10 bases. This CDR3 is 15 amino acids long. V was pared by 6 bases and J by 7 bases, with 11 bases of the junction left unmatched. CDR1 and CDR2 (germline): SEHNR, FQNEAQ (reference sequence). This CDR3 reads CASRSAGTGVFGYTF. In DNA, the CDR3 is TGTGCCAGCAGATCAGCGGGGACAGGGGTATTTGGCTACACCTTC.

The CDR3: CASSALGENQPQHF. The CDR3 DNA reads as TGCGCCAGCAGTGCCCTGGGGGAAAATCAGCCCCAGCATTTT. V gene TRBV10-1 combines with J gene TRBJ1-5; D might be TRBD1 (5 bases). In germline, CDR1 is WNHNN, CDR2 SYGVQD (reference sequence). V was cut by 4 bases and J by 4 bases, with 11 bases left in between. The CDR3 has 14 amino acids.

This clonotype occurred a few times. The genes are TRBV4-3 and TRBJ2-7; tentative D call: TRBD1 (5 bases). V was clipped by 0 bases and J by 6 bases, with 9 bases between them. CDR1 and CDR2 (germline): LGHNA, YSLEER. The CDR3 has 13 amino acids. The CDR3 region is CASSQEGQTEQYF. The CDR3 DNA sequence: TGCGCCAGCAGCCAAGAGGGGCAGACCGAGCAGTACTTC.

This clonotype was seen a few times. J is TRBJ2-1 and V is TRBV11-1; 11 bases are shared with TRBD1. After removal of 6 bases from V and 8 bases from J, the junction contained 6 bases not matched to a gene. The CDR3 is 14 residues long. CDR1 and CDR2 from the germline V gene are SGHAT and FQDESV (reference sequence). CDR3 in DNA: TGTGCCAGCAGGGACAGGGGGCTCTTCTATGAGCAGTTCTTC. Encoded protein: CASRDRGLFYEQFF.

The gene calls are TRBV20-1 and TRBJ2-1, with D possibly matching TRBD2 (7 bases). The CDR3 is 15 amino acids. Trimming stripped 6 bases from V and 9 bases from J, with 24 bases between. CDR1 and CDR2 from the germline V gene are DFQATT and SNEGSKA (reference sequence). CDR3 sequence reads: CSAHKGAGEGSEQFF. CDR3 in DNA: TGCAGTGCCCATAAGGGAGCAGGGGAGGGGAGTGAGCAGTTCTTC.

This clonotype was seen only a few times. The chain joins TRBV20-1 to TRBJ2-3; 8 bases align to TRBD1. The V and J ends lost 4 bases and 5 bases, in that order; junction bases with no gene match: 14. Looked up from germline, CDR1 is DFQATT and CDR2 is SNEGSKA (reference sequence). This CDR3 spans 16 amino acids. CDR3 loop: CSAKGPSRGLGDTQYF. The DNA for the CDR3 is TGCAGTGCTAAAGGACCCTCCAGGGGGCTTGGAGATACGCAGTATTTT.

In its sample, this clonotype is medium-sized. The chain uses TRBV29-1 and TRBJ2-6; unclear D gene. The CDR3 extends over 12 amino acids. Germline CDR1 SQVTM, CDR2 ANQGSEA. V was trimmed by 6 bases and J by 0 bases, leaving 3 bases between them. This CDR3 reads CSVNSGANVLTF. In DNA form, the CDR3 reads TGCAGCGTGAACTCTGGGGCCAACGTCCTGACTTTC.

This clonotype occurred a few times. This sequence joins TRBV25-1 and TRBJ2-7; D may be TRBD2 (5 bases). Germline loops: CDR1 MGHDK, CDR2 SYGVNS. This CDR3 spans 13 amino acids. V lost 5 bases and J lost 6, with 14 bases in between. CDR3 in DNA: TGTGCCAGCAGTATCCGGCTAGCAGGCGAGCAGTACTTC. Translated, it gives CASSIRLAGEQYF.

The genes are TRBV7-2 and TRBJ1-6; possibly TRBD1 for D (6 bases). Germline CDR1 SGHTA, CDR2 FQGNSA. The V end lost 5 bases, the J end lost 11 bases, and 13 bases lay between the germline ends. The CDR3 loop spans 13 amino acids. CDR3 sequence: CASSPGHLAPLHF. The CDR3 region has the DNA TGTGCCAGCAGCCCGGGACATCTAGCACCCCTCCACTTT. The full variable domain, completed using reference TRBV7-2 and TRBJ1-6, is GAGVSQSPSNKVTEKGKDVELRCDPISGHTALYWYRQSLGQGLEFLIYFQGNSAPDKSGLPSDRFSAERTGGSVSTLTIQRTQQEDSAVYLCASSPGHLAPLHFGNGTRLTVT.